The T cell receptor beta chain under discussion was sequenced for a study of T-cell memory formation after mild COVID-19. On the study more broadly: For the most part, TCR clusters were specific to one donor.

Trimming left V 0 bases short and J 6 bases short, with 12 bases between. The CDR3 runs to 14 residues. Germline loops: CDR1 DFQATT, CDR2 SNEGSKA (reference sequence). General study findings and limits: CD4/CD8 balance held among clones contracting day 15 to 85, and later expanders leaned CD4+. The study detected some responding clones in pre-infection memory, suggesting cross-reactive memory joined. Most CD4+ clones that shrank were in CM and EM, while CD8+ ones turned up in EMRA.

As to this clonotype: Its antigen remains unidentified.

One entry per CDR3 protein results from TCRdb running MiXCR on the 5' RACE reads. The profile covers hundreds of thousands of distinct CDR3 sequences, with less than 25% appearing a single time and around 9% taken by the ten largest. The sample consisted of PBMCs or a T cell subset sorted from them (not recorded which). The receptor was isolated from an adult woman who had mild COVID-19 (a few samples of this study predate the infection). Cell type and time point are not known. The chain recombines TRBV20-1 with TRBJ2-4, with D perhaps matching TRBD2 (5 bases). Here the CDR3 reads CSARDMARGNIQYF. CDR3 coding DNA: TGCAGTGCTAGAGATATGGCCCGGGGAAACATTCAGTACTTC.